Listed below are T cell receptor beta chains from one sample, sequenced in a study of T-cell memory formation after mild COVID-19. MiXCR, applied by TCRdb to the 5' RACE reads, yields one record per CDR3 protein. Of 350,000 to 550,000 distinct CDR3 sequences detected, roughly 18% appear once; the ten largest clones hold roughly a fifth. Sequencing was performed on PBMCs or a T cell subset sorted from them (not recorded which). All receptors come from a man younger than 35 who had mild COVID-19 (a few samples of this study predate the infection). Cell type and time point are not known. Each CDR3 is given with its conserved first and last residue. Fields, in order: clone size, D gene, J gene, V gene, CDR3 DNA, CDR3 protein. A D gene is named only where the DNA matches it firmly. Part of the rows lack a size; the others show once, few, many or a class for expanded clones.

clone size: few; D gene: TRBD2; J gene: TRBJ2-3; V gene: TRBV3-1; CDR3 DNA: TGTGCCAGCAGTCACGGGAGGAGCACACGCACAGATACGCAGTATTTT; CDR3 protein: CASSHGRSTRTDTQYF
clone size: -; D gene: TRBD1; J gene: TRBJ1-4; V gene: TRBV27; CDR3 DNA: TGTGCCAGCAGTCTAAAGAGGGGGCCCCTCACAACTAATGAAAAACTGTTTTTT; CDR3 protein: CASSLKRGPLTTNEKLFF
clone size: -; D gene: TRBD1; J gene: TRBJ1-2; V gene: TRBV5-1; CDR3 DNA: TGCGCCAGCAGCTTGGACACCGGGACAGGTCCCTTCGGCTACACCTTC; CDR3 protein: CASSLDTGTGPFGYTF
clone size: -; D gene: -; J gene: TRBJ1-6; V gene: TRBV6-2/TRBV6-3; CDR3 DNA: TGTGCCAGCAGTTACCCCCTTCAGGAGTCAGGATCACCCCTCCACTTT; CDR3 protein: CASSYPLQESGSPLHF
clone size: few; D gene: TRBD2; J gene: TRBJ2-3; V gene: TRBV12-3/TRBV12-4; CDR3 DNA: TGTGCCAGCAGGATTGGGGCGGGGGTAACAGATACGCAGTATTTT; CDR3 protein: CASRIGAGVTDTQYF
clone size: -; D gene: -; J gene: TRBJ1-1; V gene: TRBV6-2/TRBV6-3; CDR3 DNA: TGTGCCAGCCGACAGAGTATGAACACTGAAGCTTTCTTT; CDR3 protein: CASRQSMNTEAFF
clone size: -; D gene: -; J gene: TRBJ1-6; V gene: TRBV14; CDR3 DNA: TGTGCCAGCAGCCTCACAGGGAGATGGGCACCCCTCCACTTT; CDR3 protein: CASSLTGRWAPLHF
clone size: -; D gene: -; J gene: TRBJ2-7; V gene: TRBV27; CDR3 DNA: TGTGCCAGCAGTGCAAAGTACGAGCAGTACTTC; CDR3 protein: CASSAKYEQYF
clone size: -; D gene: -; J gene: TRBJ1-2; V gene: TRBV12-3/TRBV12-4; CDR3 DNA: TGTGCCAGCAGTTTAACCTATGCTGGCTACACCTTC; CDR3 protein: CASSLTYAGYTF
clone size: few; D gene: -; J gene: TRBJ1-5; V gene: TRBV28; CDR3 DNA: TGTGCCAGCAGTTATAAGGGGCAGCCCCAGCATTTT; CDR3 protein: CASSYKGQPQHF
clone size: -; D gene: -; J gene: TRBJ1-6; V gene: TRBV27; CDR3 DNA: TGTGCCAGCAGCCGGACAAGAAATTCACCCCTCCACTTT; CDR3 protein: CASSRTRNSPLHF
clone size: -; D gene: TRBD1; J gene: TRBJ1-1; V gene: TRBV19; CDR3 DNA: TGTGCCAGTAGTATCGGACAGGGCACTGAAGCTTTCTTT; CDR3 protein: CASSIGQGTEAFF
clone size: few; D gene: TRBD1; J gene: TRBJ1-1; V gene: TRBV6-5; CDR3 DNA: TGTGCCAGCAGACGATGGGGGACAGTGAACACTGAAGCTTTCTTT; CDR3 protein: CASRRWGTVNTEAFF
clone size: -; D gene: TRBD1; J gene: TRBJ1-1; V gene: TRBV7-2; CDR3 DNA: TGTGCCAGCAGCCTTTGGTGGGGACAGACTGAAGCTTTCTTT; CDR3 protein: CASSLWWGQTEAFF
clone size: -; D gene: TRBD2; J gene: TRBJ2-1; V gene: TRBV2; CDR3 DNA: TGTGCCAGCAGTGAAGTGTTGGTTGCGGGGGTCTACAATGAGCAGTTCTTC; CDR3 protein: CASSEVLVAGVYNEQFF
clone size: many; D gene: TRBD1; J gene: TRBJ2-7; V gene: TRBV5-1; CDR3 DNA: TGCGCCAGCAGCTTCGGGGCGACAGGGCCCACCTACGAGCAGTACTTC; CDR3 protein: CASSFGATGPTYEQYF
clone size: -; D gene: TRBD1; J gene: TRBJ2-3; V gene: TRBV7-9; CDR3 DNA: TGTGCCAGCAGCTTGGGACAGGGGCCCTTCACAGATACGCAGTATTTT; CDR3 protein: CASSLGQGPFTDTQYF
clone size: few; D gene: -; J gene: TRBJ2-3; V gene: TRBV29-1; CDR3 DNA: TGCAGCGTTGAAGATCAAGTTAAGGACACAGATACGCAGTATTTT; CDR3 protein: CSVEDQVKDTDTQYF
clone size: -; D gene: TRBD2; J gene: TRBJ2-3; V gene: TRBV9; CDR3 DNA: TGTGCCAGCAGCGTAGCTACGGGGGGACTAGCGGGGGACTTTTCTAGCACAGATACGCAGTATTTT; CDR3 protein: CASSVATGGLAGDFSSTDTQYF
clone size: -; D gene: -; J gene: TRBJ1-1; V gene: TRBV7-2; CDR3 DNA: TGTGCCAGCAGCGCACGACAGGTGTTGAACACTGAAGCTTTCTTT; CDR3 protein: CASSARQVLNTEAFF
clone size: -; D gene: -; J gene: TRBJ2-6; V gene: TRBV6-2/TRBV6-3; CDR3 DNA: TGTGCCAGCAGATCCCGGGCCCCCCAGCGTTGGGCCAACGTCCTGACTTTC; CDR3 protein: CASRSRAPQRWANVLTF
clone size: -; D gene: -; J gene: TRBJ2-5; V gene: TRBV20-1; CDR3 DNA: TGCAGTGCTAGAGAGGTTAACGGGGTAGCGGAAGAGACCCAGTACTTC; CDR3 protein: CSAREVNGVAEETQYF
clone size: few; D gene: TRBD2; J gene: TRBJ2-1; V gene: TRBV7-9; CDR3 DNA: TGTGCCAGCAGCTTAGAGGCGGGGGACTCCTACAATGAGCAGTTCTTC; CDR3 protein: CASSLEAGDSYNEQFF
clone size: -; D gene: TRBD1; J gene: TRBJ2-7; V gene: TRBV7-6; CDR3 DNA: TGTGCCAGCAGCTCCACAGGGGAATCGGACGAGCAGTACTTC; CDR3 protein: CASSSTGESDEQYF
clone size: -; D gene: -; J gene: TRBJ2-6; V gene: TRBV7-2; CDR3 DNA: TGTGCCAGCAGCTTCGGAGGGACCGGGGCCAACGTCCTGACTTTC; CDR3 protein: CASSFGGTGANVLTF
clone size: many; D gene: -; J gene: TRBJ2-5; V gene: TRBV24-1; CDR3 DNA: TGTGCCACCAGTGATCCCTCTCGGGACGGTCAAGAGACCCAGTACTTC; CDR3 protein: CATSDPSRDGQETQYF
clone size: -; D gene: -; J gene: TRBJ2-7; V gene: TRBV13; CDR3 DNA: TGTGCCAGCAGCGTCTCGCGGGGACCCTACGAGCAGTACTTC; CDR3 protein: CASSVSRGPYEQYF
clone size: -; D gene: -; J gene: TRBJ2-1; V gene: TRBV7-9; CDR3 DNA: TGTGCCAGCAGCACGATGGGGGCCAATGAGCAGTTCTTC; CDR3 protein: CASSTMGANEQFF
clone size: -; D gene: -; J gene: TRBJ1-1; V gene: TRBV29-1; CDR3 DNA: TGCAGCGTTACCGGGGCCCCAAGTACCGCCCTTACTGAAGCTTTCTTT; CDR3 protein: CSVTGAPSTALTEAFF
clone size: few; D gene: TRBD2; J gene: TRBJ2-3; V gene: TRBV5-4; CDR3 DNA: TGTGCCAGCAGCATCGGGACTAGCGGATACACAGATACGCAGTATTTT; CDR3 protein: CASSIGTSGYTDTQYF
clone size: once; D gene: TRBD2; J gene: TRBJ2-3; V gene: TRBV12-3/TRBV12-4; CDR3 DNA: TGTGCCAGCAGCCGCCCGGGCGGGGGACGATATACGCAGTATTTT; CDR3 protein: CASSRPGGGRYTQYF
clone size: -; D gene: -; J gene: TRBJ1-6; V gene: TRBV20-1; CDR3 DNA: TGCAGTGCTAGTGACAGAGATTCACCCCTCCACTTT; CDR3 protein: CSASDRDSPLHF
clone size: few; D gene: TRBD1; J gene: TRBJ2-7; V gene: TRBV18; CDR3 DNA: TGTGCCAGCTCGCCCGGGACAGGGGTTGATTACGAGCAGTACTTC; CDR3 protein: CASSPGTGVDYEQYF
clone size: many; D gene: -; J gene: TRBJ2-3; V gene: TRBV5-1; CDR3 DNA: TGCGCCAGCAGCCGGACATCAAGAGATACGCAGTATTTT; CDR3 protein: CASSRTSRDTQYF
clone size: -; D gene: -; J gene: TRBJ2-7; V gene: TRBV5-1; CDR3 DNA: TGCGCCAGCAGCTTGGGTGAGGTAGCCTCCGACGAGCAGTACTTC; CDR3 protein: CASSLGEVASDEQYF
clone size: -; D gene: -; J gene: TRBJ1-2; V gene: TRBV7-8; CDR3 DNA: TGTGCCAGCCTGCGGGACTCAACATCCCACTATGGCTACACCTTC; CDR3 protein: CASLRDSTSHYGYTF
clone size: once; D gene: -; J gene: TRBJ2-5; V gene: TRBV12-3/TRBV12-4; CDR3 DNA: TGTGCCAGCAGTGAATTTGGTGGGGCGGAGACCCAGTACTTC; CDR3 protein: CASSEFGGAETQYF
clone size: few; D gene: TRBD1; J gene: TRBJ1-1; V gene: TRBV19; CDR3 DNA: TGTGCCAGTACTACGGGACAGGGGAGGACTGAAGCTTTCTTT; CDR3 protein: CASTTGQGRTEAFF
clone size: -; D gene: -; J gene: TRBJ2-7; V gene: TRBV28; CDR3 DNA: TGTGCCAGCAGTTCCCCAGAAGAGCAGTACTTC; CDR3 protein: CASSSPEEQYF